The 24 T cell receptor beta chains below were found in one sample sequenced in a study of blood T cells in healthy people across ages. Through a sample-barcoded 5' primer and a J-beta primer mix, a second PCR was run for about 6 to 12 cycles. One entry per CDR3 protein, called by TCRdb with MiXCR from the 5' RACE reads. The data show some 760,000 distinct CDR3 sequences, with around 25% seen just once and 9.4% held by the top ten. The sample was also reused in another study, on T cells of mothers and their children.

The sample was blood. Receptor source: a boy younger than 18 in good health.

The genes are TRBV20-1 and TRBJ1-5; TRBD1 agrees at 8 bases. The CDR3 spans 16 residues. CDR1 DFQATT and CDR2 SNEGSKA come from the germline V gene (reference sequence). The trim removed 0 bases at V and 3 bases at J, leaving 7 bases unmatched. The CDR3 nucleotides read TGCAGTGCTAGAGAGTTTGACAGGGGTCTCAATCAGCCCCAGCATTTT. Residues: CSAREFDRGLNQPQHF.

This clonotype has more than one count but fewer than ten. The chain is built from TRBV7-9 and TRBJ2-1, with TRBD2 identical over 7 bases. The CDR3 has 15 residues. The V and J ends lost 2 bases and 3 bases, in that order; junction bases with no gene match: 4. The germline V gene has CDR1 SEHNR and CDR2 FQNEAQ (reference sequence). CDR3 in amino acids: CASSLSGTYYNEQFF. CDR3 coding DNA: TGTGCCAGCAGCTTAAGCGGGACGTACTACAATGAGCAGTTCTTC. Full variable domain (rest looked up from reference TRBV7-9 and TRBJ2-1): DTGVSQNPRHKITKRGQNVTFRCDPISEHNRLYWYRQTLGQGPEFLTYFQNEAQLEKSRLLSDRFSAERPKGSFSTLEIQRTEQGDSAMYLCASSLSGTYYNEQFFGPGTRLTVL.

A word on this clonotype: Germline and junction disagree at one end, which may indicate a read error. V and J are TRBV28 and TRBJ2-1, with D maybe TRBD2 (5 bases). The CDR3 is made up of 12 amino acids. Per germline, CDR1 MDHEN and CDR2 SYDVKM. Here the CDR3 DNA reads TGTGCCAACAGTATGGCCGGAGGACCCGAGTTCTTC. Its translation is CANSMAGGPEFF.

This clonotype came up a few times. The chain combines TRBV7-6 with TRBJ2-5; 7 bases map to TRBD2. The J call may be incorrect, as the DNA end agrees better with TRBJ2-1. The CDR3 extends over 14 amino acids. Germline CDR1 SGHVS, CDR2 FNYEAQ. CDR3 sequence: CASSRSGGNNEQFF. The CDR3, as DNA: TGTGCCAGCAGTCGTTCGGGAGGAAACAATGAGCAGTTCTTC.

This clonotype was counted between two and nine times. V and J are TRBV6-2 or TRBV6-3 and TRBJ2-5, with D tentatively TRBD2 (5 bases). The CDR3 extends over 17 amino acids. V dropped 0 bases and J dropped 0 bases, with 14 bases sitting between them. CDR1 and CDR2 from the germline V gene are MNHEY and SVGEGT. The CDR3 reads CASSYSIGTGNQETQYF. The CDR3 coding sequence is TGTGCCAGCAGTTACTCGATCGGTACCGGGAACCAAGAGACCCAGTACTTC.

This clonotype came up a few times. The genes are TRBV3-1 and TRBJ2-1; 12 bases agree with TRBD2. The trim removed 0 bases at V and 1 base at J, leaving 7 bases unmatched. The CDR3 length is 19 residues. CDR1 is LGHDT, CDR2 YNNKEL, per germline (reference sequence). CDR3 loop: CASSQDGLAGPRSYNEQFF. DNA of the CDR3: TGTGCCAGCAGCCAAGACGGACTAGCGGGACCTCGGTCCTACAATGAGCAGTTCTTC.

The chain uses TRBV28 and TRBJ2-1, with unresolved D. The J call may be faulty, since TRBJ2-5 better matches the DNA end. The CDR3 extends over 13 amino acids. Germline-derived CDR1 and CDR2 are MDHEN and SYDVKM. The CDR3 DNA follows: TGTGCCAGCAGTTTGGCCAGCAGCAAGACCCAGTACTTC. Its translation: CASSLASSKTQYF.

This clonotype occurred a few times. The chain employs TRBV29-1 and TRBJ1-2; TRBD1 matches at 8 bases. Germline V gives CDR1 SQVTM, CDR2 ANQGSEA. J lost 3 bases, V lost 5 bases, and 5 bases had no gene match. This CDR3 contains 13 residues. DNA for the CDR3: TGCAGCGTTCCGTGGACAGGGCACTATGGCTACACCTTC. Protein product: CSVPWTGHYGYTF.

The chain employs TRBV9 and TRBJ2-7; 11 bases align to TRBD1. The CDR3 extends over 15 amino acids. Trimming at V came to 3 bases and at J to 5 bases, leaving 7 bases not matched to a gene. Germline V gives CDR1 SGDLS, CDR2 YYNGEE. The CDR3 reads CASSAGTGGLNEQYF. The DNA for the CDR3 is TGTGCCAGCAGCGCTGGGACAGGGGGGCTCAACGAGCAGTACTTC.

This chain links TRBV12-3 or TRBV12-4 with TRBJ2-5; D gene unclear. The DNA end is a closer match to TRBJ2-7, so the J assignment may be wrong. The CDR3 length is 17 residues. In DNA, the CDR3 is TGTGCCAGCAGTTTAAGAGCCGGCGGCCAGAGGTCCTACGAGCAGTACTTC. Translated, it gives CASSLRAGGQRSYEQYF.

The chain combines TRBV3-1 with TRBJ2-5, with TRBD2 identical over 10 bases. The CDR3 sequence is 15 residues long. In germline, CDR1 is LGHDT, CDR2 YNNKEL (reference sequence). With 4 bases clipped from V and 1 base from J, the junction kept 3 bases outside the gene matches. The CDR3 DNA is TGTGCCAGCAGCCCCAAGCGGGAGGGCCAAGAGACCCAGTACTTC. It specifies CASSPKREGQETQYF.

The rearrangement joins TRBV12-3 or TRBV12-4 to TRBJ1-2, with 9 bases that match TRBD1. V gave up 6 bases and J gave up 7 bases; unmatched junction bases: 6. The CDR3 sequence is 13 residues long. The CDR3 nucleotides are TGTGCCAGCAGGCCCGGGACAGGGATTGGCTACACCTTC. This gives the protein CASRPGTGIGYTF.

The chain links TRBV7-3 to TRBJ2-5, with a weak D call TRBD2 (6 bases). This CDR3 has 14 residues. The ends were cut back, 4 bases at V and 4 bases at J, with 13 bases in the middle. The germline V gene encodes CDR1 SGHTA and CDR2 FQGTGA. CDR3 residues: CASSSGGSGETQYF. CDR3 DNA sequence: TGTGCCAGCAGCTCTGGGGGGTCTGGAGAGACCCAGTACTTC.

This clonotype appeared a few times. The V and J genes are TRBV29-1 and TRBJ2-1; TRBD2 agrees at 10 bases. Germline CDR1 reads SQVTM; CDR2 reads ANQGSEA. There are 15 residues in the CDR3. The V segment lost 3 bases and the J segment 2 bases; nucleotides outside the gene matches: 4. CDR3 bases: TGCAGCGTTGAGTTGACTAGCGGGCCCTACAATGAGCAGTTCTTC. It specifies CSVELTSGPYNEQFF.

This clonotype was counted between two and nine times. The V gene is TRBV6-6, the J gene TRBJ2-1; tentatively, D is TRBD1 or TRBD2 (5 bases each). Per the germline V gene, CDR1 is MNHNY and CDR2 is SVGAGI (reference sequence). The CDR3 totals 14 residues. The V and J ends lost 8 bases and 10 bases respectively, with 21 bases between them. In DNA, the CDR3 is TGTGCCAGCCAACTAGGGGACGCCTGGGAAGAGCAGTTCTTC. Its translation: CASQLGDAWEEQFF.

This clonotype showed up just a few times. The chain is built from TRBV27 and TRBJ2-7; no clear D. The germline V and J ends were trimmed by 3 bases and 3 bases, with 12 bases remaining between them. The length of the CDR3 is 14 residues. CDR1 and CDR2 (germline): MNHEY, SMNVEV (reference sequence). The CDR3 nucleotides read TGTGCCAGCAGTTTTACTACCGCAAGCTACGAGCAGTACTTC. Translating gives CASSFTTASYEQYF.

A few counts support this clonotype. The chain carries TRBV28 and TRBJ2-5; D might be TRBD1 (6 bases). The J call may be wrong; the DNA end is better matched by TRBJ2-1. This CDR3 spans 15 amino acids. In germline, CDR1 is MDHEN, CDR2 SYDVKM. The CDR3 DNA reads TGTGCCAGCAGCCGACGGACAGCTCTAGACAATGAGCAGTTCTTC. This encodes CASSRRTALDNEQFF.

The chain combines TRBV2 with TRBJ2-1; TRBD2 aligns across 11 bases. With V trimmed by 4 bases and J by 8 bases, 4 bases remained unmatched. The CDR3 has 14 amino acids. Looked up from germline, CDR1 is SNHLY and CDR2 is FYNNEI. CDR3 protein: CASSVLAGVHEQFF. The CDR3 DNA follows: TGTGCCAGCAGTGTACTAGCGGGAGTACATGAGCAGTTCTTC.

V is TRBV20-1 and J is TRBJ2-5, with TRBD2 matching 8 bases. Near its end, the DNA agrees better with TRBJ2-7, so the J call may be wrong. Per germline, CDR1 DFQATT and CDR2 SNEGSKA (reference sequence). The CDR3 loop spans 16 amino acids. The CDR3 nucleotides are TGCAGTGCTAGAGATCAAACTAGCGGCTTAATATACGAGCAGTACTTC. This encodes CSARDQTSGLIYEQYF.

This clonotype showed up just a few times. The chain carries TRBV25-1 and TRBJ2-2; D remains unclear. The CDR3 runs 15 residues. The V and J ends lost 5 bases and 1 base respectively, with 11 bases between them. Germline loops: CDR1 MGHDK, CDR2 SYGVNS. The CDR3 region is CASSLSVGNTGELFF. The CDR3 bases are TGTGCCAGCAGTCTATCGGTAGGGAACACCGGGGAGCTGTTTTTT.

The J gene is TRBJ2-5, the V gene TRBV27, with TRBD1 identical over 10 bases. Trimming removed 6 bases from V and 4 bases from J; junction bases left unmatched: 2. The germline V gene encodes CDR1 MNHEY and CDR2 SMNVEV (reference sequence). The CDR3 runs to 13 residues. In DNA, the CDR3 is TGTGCCAGCAGACGACAGGGGGCAGAGACCCAGTACTTC. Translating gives CASRRQGAETQYF.

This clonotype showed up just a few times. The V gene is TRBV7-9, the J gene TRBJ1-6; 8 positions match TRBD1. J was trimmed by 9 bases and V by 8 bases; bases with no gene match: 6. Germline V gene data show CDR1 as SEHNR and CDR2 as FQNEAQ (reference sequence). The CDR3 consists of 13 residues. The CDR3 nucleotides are TGTGCCAGCGCGCAGGGGGCTGGTTCACCCCTCCACTTT. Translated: CASAQGAGSPLHF.

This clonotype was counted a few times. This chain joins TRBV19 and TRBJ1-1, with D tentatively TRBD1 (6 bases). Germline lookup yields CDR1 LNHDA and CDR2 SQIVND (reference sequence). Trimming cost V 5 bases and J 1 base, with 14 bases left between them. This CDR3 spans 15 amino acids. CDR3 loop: CASSLRPRGNTEAFF. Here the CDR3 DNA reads TGTGCCAGTAGTCTTCGACCCAGGGGGAACACTGAAGCTTTCTTT.

The CDR3 spells CASTRTGEREGYTF. CDR3 DNA: TGTGCCAGCACCCGGACAGGGGAAAGGGAGGGCTACACCTTC. This chain connects TRBV12-3 or TRBV12-4 to TRBJ1-2; 9 bases map to TRBD1. V was pared by 7 bases and J by 8 bases, with 11 bases of the junction left unmatched. The CDR3 has 14 residues.